This entry lists 12 T cell receptor beta chains sequenced from one sample in a study of blood T cell repertoires in COVID-19. Assay: immunoSEQ multiplex PCR; the TCRdb copy retains only in-frame clones and omits some. In the table there are roughly 200,000 clones, around 90% of which are singletons. The sequenced sample consisted of peripheral blood. These receptors were collected from a man aged 40-49 years with acute or convalescent COVID-19.

The chain couples TRBV9 to TRBJ2-2; D is unresolved. The CDR3 consists of 14 residues. Trimming removed 4 bases from V and 1 base from J, with 8 bases in between. CDR1 is SGDLS and CDR2 is YYNGEE in the germline V gene. Here the CDR3 reads CASSPRLNTGELFF. DNA for the CDR3: TGTGCCAGCAGCCCGCGCCTGAACACCGGGGAGCTGTTTTTT.

The V call is TRBV6-5, the J call TRBJ1-5, with D uncertain. V lost 4 bases and J lost 9, with 13 bases in between. The CDR3 totals 13 residues. Germline values: CDR1 MNHEY, CDR2 SVGAGI. CDR3 coding DNA: TGTGCCAGCAGTTCCAGCGGGGAACCGCCCCAGCATTTT. It codes for CASSSSGEPPQHF.

The chain uses TRBV21-1 and TRBJ2-5; the table's D call, TRBD2, was not checked against the DNA. TRBV21-1 is described as a pseudogene. CDR3 size: 18 residues. CDR3 nucleotides: TGTGCCAGCACCATGTTATGCGAGCGGGGGGGCGGTTGGGAGACCCAGTACTTC. It yields the protein CASTMLCERGGGWETQYF.

V is TRBV28 and J is TRBJ2-1; D not certain. The CDR3 is made up of 12 amino acids. Germline assignment: CDR1 MDHEN and CDR2 SYDVKM. Deletions cut 6 bases from V and 8 bases from J, with 11 bases between. CDR3 coding DNA: TGTGCCAGCAGAACCACTAAAGATGAGCAGTTCTTC. Translating it yields CASRTTKDEQFF.

V and J are TRBV15 and TRBJ2-7; D gene unclear. V lost 0 bases and J lost 2, with 11 bases in between. The CDR3 covers 15 residues. CDR1 LNHNV and CDR2 YYDKDF come from the germline V gene (reference sequence). CDR3 residues: CATSRDLGNTYEQYF. DNA of the CDR3: TGTGCCACCAGCAGAGATCTTGGCAACACCTACGAGCAGTACTTC. Drawing the rest from reference TRBV15 and TRBJ2-7, the complete variable domain is DAMVIQNPRYQVTQFGKPVTLSCSQTLNHNVMYWYQQKSSQAPKLLFHYYDKDFNNEADTPDNFQSRRPNTSFCFLDIRSPGLGDTAMYLCATSRDLGNTYEQYFGPGTRLTVT.

The chain combines TRBV27 with TRBJ1-5, with D unclear. Per germline, CDR1 MNHEY and CDR2 SMNVEV (reference sequence). Deletions cut 5 bases from V and 3 bases from J, with 17 bases between. The CDR3 has 16 residues. CDR3 loop: CASSSLSYSNNQPQHF. CDR3 DNA: TGTGCCAGCAGTAGCCTGAGCTATTCGAACAATCAGCCCCAGCATTTT.

V is TRBV10-2 and J is TRBJ2-1; D unclear. The CDR3 length is 13 residues. Trimming took off 8 bases at V and 3 bases at J, with 11 bases between the two ends. Germline CDR1 reads WSHSY; CDR2 reads SAAADI. The CDR3, as DNA: TGCGCCAGCGCGGCTAGTTACTACAATGAGCAGTTCTTC. Its protein product is CASAASYYNEQFF.

The chain combines TRBV11-2 with TRBJ2-5, with a possible D match to TRBD2 (6 bases). The CDR3 runs to 15 residues. Germline CDR1 reads SGHAT; CDR2 reads FQNNGV. V lost 10 bases, J lost 7 bases, and 25 bases lay in between. CDR3 in DNA: TGTGCCACCTTGAGGCGGGGAACCCCCCACGGGACCCAGTACTTC. Its protein product is CATLRRGTPHGTQYF.

The chain links TRBV7-2 to TRBJ2-3; 14 positions agree with TRBD2. Losses at the gene ends were 5 bases for V and 4 bases for J; bases not matched to a gene: 2. The CDR3 covers 15 residues. Germline V gives CDR1 SGHTA, CDR2 FQGNSA. CDR3 DNA sequence: TGTGCCAGCAGCCTGACTAGCGGGGGGGCAGATACGCAGTATTTT. Amino acids: CASSLTSGGADTQYF.

The chain employs TRBV24-1 and TRBJ1-2; possible D gene TRBD1, 5 bases. Trimming removed 3 bases from V and 9 bases from J, with 7 bases in between. The CDR3 sequence is 11 residues long. Germline CDR1 is KGHDR and CDR2 is SFDVKD. The CDR3 reads CATSDGARYTF. The DNA of the CDR3 is TGTGCCACCAGTGATGGGGCTCGCTACACCTTC.

V and J are TRBV5-1 and TRBJ2-2, with 11 bases that match TRBD2. Germline V gives CDR1 SGHRS, CDR2 YFSETQ. V was clipped by 4 bases and J by 0 bases; unmatched bases: 2. This CDR3 has 16 amino acids. The CDR3 region has the DNA TGCGCCAGCAGCCCTAGCGGGGGGACGAACACCGGGGAGCTGTTTTTT. Residues: CASSPSGGTNTGELFF.

The chain links TRBV29-1 to TRBJ2-7; 7 bases line up with TRBD1. The V segment lost 6 bases and the J segment 0 bases; nucleotides outside the gene matches: 8. This CDR3 is built from 14 residues. The V gene's germline CDR1 is SQVTM and CDR2 ANQGSEA. The CDR3 region is CSVTGTASSYEQYF. The CDR3 DNA is TGCAGCGTAACAGGGACAGCTTCCTCCTACGAGCAGTACTTC.